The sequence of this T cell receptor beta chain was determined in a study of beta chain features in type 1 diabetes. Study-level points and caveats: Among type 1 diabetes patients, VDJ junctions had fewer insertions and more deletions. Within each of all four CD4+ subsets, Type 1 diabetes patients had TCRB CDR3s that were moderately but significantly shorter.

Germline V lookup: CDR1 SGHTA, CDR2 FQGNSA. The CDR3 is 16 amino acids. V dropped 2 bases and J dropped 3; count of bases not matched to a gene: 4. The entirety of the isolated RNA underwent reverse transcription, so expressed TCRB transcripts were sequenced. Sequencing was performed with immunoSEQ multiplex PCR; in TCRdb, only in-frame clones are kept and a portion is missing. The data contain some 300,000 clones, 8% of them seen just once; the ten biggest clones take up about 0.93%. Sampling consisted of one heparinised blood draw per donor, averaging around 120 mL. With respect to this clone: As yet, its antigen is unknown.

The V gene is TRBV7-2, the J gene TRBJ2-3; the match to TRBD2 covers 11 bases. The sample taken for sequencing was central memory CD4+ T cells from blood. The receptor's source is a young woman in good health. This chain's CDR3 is CASSLNPSGRTDTQYF. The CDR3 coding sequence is TGTGCCAGCAGCTTAAACCCTAGCGGGAGGACAGATACGCAGTATTTT.